The 28 T cell receptor beta chains reported below all come from one sample, sequenced in a study of long-term antiretroviral therapy in people with HIV. They ran version v3.0 of the immunoSEQ assay at survey level. Only in-frame clones appear in the TCRdb table, and some are missing; sequencing was by immunoSEQ multiplex PCR. The sample shows approximately 19,000 clones, around 87% of them seen only once. The specimen comprised unsorted PBMCs, sampled just under 2.7 years after starting antiretroviral therapy. These receptor sequences come from a woman aged 50 to 60 with HIV.

The rearrangement links TRBV6-1 to TRBJ2-7, with TRBD2 matching 12 bases. CDR1 and CDR2 (germline): MNHNS, SASEGT. This CDR3 is 16 amino acids long. V lost 3 bases and J lost 4; bases outside the gene matches: 7. The CDR3: CASSDLAGGPGYEQYF. In nucleotides, the CDR3 is TGTGCCAGCAGTGACCTAGCGGGAGGGCCCGGTTACGAGCAGTACTTC.

The chain couples TRBV13 to TRBJ2-5; perhaps TRBD1 as D (5 bases). The DNA end favors TRBJ2-7, so the J call may be wrong. In germline, CDR1 is PRHDT, CDR2 FYEKMQ (reference sequence). The CDR3 consists of 18 residues. Here the CDR3 reads CASTLRHHQRRGTYEQYF. The DNA of the CDR3 is TGTGCCAGCACCCTAAGGCACCACCAGCGAAGGGGAACCTACGAGCAGTACTTC.

This chain connects TRBV7-8 to TRBJ1-2; 7 positions match TRBD1. The length of the CDR3 is 16 residues. The junction had 8 bases not matched to a gene; V was cut back by 3 bases and J by 1 base. Per germline, CDR1 SGHVS and CDR2 FQNEAQ. The CDR3 coding sequence is TGTGCCAGCAGCTTTAACTCCGGGACAGTTAACTATGGCTACACCTTC. It is translated as CASSFNSGTVNYGYTF.

V usage is TRBV5-1 and J usage is TRBJ2-1, with 9 positions matching TRBD1. This CDR3 has 16 residues. Unmatched junction bases numbered 10, after V lost 4 bases and J lost 5 bases. Per the germline V gene, CDR1 is SGHRS and CDR2 is YFSETQ. CDR3 DNA sequence: TGCGCCAGCAGCCCAAGACCGGGACAGGGAGACAATGAGCAGTTCTTC. Translated, it gives CASSPRPGQGDNEQFF.

The chain recombines TRBV11-2 with TRBJ2-5; 8 bases match TRBD2. Losses at the gene ends were 2 bases for V and 1 base for J; bases not matched to a gene: 12. This CDR3 is 18 amino acids long. The germline V gene encodes CDR1 SGHAT and CDR2 FQNNGV. CDR3 sequence reads: CASSLLGFGTSGQETQYF. Written as DNA, the CDR3 is TGTGCCAGCAGCTTACTCGGTTTCGGCACTAGCGGCCAAGAGACCCAGTACTTC.

J is TRBJ2-7 and V is TRBV7-8; 9 bases are shared with TRBD2. Germline lookup yields CDR1 SGHVS and CDR2 FQNEAQ. The J segment lost 2 bases and the V segment lost 1 base, leaving 6 bases of the junction unmatched. CDR3 size: 16 residues. CDR3 nucleotide sequence: TGTGCCAGCAGCTTAGGGGCTAGCGGGAACACCTACGAGCAGTACTTC. As protein: CASSLGASGNTYEQYF.

V and J are TRBV18 and TRBJ2-5, with 8 bases that match TRBD2. The CDR3 is 13 amino acids. Germline V gene sequence: CDR1 KGHSH, CDR2 LQKENI. Trimming at V came to 6 bases and at J to 5 bases, leaving 5 bases not matched to a gene. CDR3 bases: TGTGCCAGCTCGGAGCCTAGCGGGGAGACCCAGTACTTC. Protein: CASSEPSGETQYF.

The gene calls are TRBV7-2 and TRBJ1-3; D unclear. This CDR3 has 12 amino acids. V gave up 6 bases and J gave up 0 bases, with 3 bases separating them. CDR1 is SGHTA, CDR2 FQGNSA, per germline. The CDR3 DNA sequence: TGTGCCAGCAGGCCCTCTGGAAACACCATATATTTT. Its translation is CASRPSGNTIYF.

This chain links TRBV5-4 with TRBJ2-2; D is undetermined. The CDR3 contains 12 residues. CDR1 SGHNT and CDR2 YYREEE come from the germline V gene (reference sequence). Trimming stripped 1 base from V and 5 bases from J, with 3 bases between. For the CDR3, the DNA is TGTGCCAGCAGCTTGTATACCGGGGAGCTGTTTTTT. Amino acid sequence: CASSLYTGELFF.

J is TRBJ1-2 and V is TRBV19; TRBD1 might be the D (6 bases). CDR1 LNHDA and CDR2 SQIVND come from the germline V gene (reference sequence). The CDR3 totals 13 residues. With 6 bases removed from V and 2 bases from J, the gap between germline ends came to 10 bases. CDR3 residues: CASSVDRNYGYTF. For the CDR3, the DNA is TGTGCCAGTAGCGTTGACAGGAACTATGGCTACACCTTC.

The chain employs TRBV6-5 and TRBJ2-5; unclear D gene. CDR1 is MNHEY and CDR2 is SVGAGI in the germline V gene. Between the trimmed V and J ends, which lost 4 bases and 1 base, there was a span of 13 bases. CDR3 size: 15 residues. The CDR3 region has the DNA TGTGCCAGCAGTTCCACCGGTCTAACCCAAGAGACCCAGTACTTC. This sequence encodes CASSSTGLTQETQYF.

Only a few counts were recorded for this clone. The rearrangement uses TRBV5-4 and TRBJ2-2, with D uncertain. The germline gives CDR1 SGHNT, CDR2 YYREEE (reference sequence). The CDR3 spans 12 residues. The ends were cut back, 2 bases at V and 5 bases at J, with 4 bases in the middle. CDR3 coding DNA: TGTGCCAGCAGCTTCCCGACCGGGGAGCTGTTTTTT. Amino acid sequence: CASSFPTGELFF. Complete variable domain (other parts from reference TRBV5-4 and TRBJ2-2): ETGVTQSPTHLIKTRGQQVTLRCSSQSGHNTVSWYQQALGQGPQFIFQYYREEENGRGNFPPRFSGLQFPNYSSELNVNALELDDSALYLCASSFPTGELFFGEGSRLTVL.

The chain uses TRBV6-1 and TRBJ2-1; TRBD2 aligns across 7 bases. CDR1 is MNHNS, CDR2 SASEGT, per germline. There are 15 residues in the CDR3. Trimming at V came to 2 bases and at J to 5 bases, leaving 6 bases not matched to a gene. The CDR3 is CASSERGRANNEQFF. CDR3 coding DNA: TGTGCCAGCAGTGAAAGAGGGAGGGCCAACAATGAGCAGTTCTTC.

This clone is a singleton in its sample. This chain joins TRBV2 and TRBJ2-7; a possible D gene is TRBD2 (5 bases). Looked up from germline, CDR1 is SNHLY and CDR2 is FYNNEI. CDR3 length equals 13 residues. Trimming took 5 bases from V and 3 from J, leaving 11 bases between them. In nucleotides, the CDR3 is TGTGCCAGCAGTACCCGGACTCACTACGAGCAGTACTTC. It is translated as CASSTRTHYEQYF. Using reference TRBV2 and TRBJ2-7 for the parts outside the CDR3, the full variable domain is EPEVTQTPSHQVTQMGQEVILRCVPISNHLYFYWYRQILGQKVEFLVSFYNNEISEKSEIFDDQFSVERPDGSNFTLKIRSTKLEDSAMYFCASSTRTHYEQYFGPGTRLTVT.

This clone was counted a few times. Here the CDR3 reads CASRGRANQPQHF. DNA for the CDR3: TGTGCCAGCAGGGGGCGCGCCAATCAGCCCCAGCATTTT. The genes are TRBV27 and TRBJ1-5; a weak D match, TRBD1 (5 bases). The CDR3 has 13 amino acids. CDR1 is MNHEY, CDR2 SMNVEV, per germline (reference sequence). The V end was cut by 6 bases, the J end by 3 bases, with 9 bases between.

This chain's CDR3 is CASRAQGYQPQHF. As DNA, the CDR3 is TGTGCCAGCAGGGCACAGGGTTATCAGCCCCAGCATTTT. V gene TRBV28 combines with J gene TRBJ1-5; a possible D gene is TRBD1 (6 bases). The CDR3 totals 13 residues. V was trimmed by 6 bases and J by 5 bases, leaving 11 bases between them. Germline V CDR1 and CDR2: MDHEN, SYDVKM.

V and J are TRBV9 and TRBJ2-1; D gene unclear. Trimming shortened V by 0 bases and J by 0 bases, and 4 bases separated the two germline ends. The CDR3 is made up of 14 amino acids. The germline V gene encodes CDR1 SGDLS and CDR2 YYNGEE. The CDR3 DNA reads TGTGCCAGCAGCGTAGGAGACTCCTACAATGAGCAGTTCTTC. This gives the protein CASSVGDSYNEQFF.

This sequence joins TRBV11-2 and TRBJ2-7, with 11 bases matching TRBD1. J gave up 2 bases and V 1 base, and 1 base lay outside the gene matches. The CDR3 loop spans 15 amino acids. Germline loops: CDR1 SGHAT, CDR2 FQNNGV. CDR3 coding DNA: TGTGCCAGCAGCTTAGGGACAGGGGGCCCCTACGAGCAGTACTTC. Its translation: CASSLGTGGPYEQYF.

This clone came up a few times. The chain carries TRBV28 and TRBJ2-7; D gene unclear. Per germline, CDR1 MDHEN and CDR2 SYDVKM. This CDR3 comprises 11 residues. With 8 bases removed from V and 7 bases from J, the gap between germline ends came to 12 bases. The CDR3 region is CASLSPWEQYF. In nucleotides, the CDR3 is TGTGCCAGCCTATCGCCCTGGGAGCAGTACTTC.

The chain is built from TRBV19 and TRBJ2-7; TRBD1 aligns across 7 bases. The V segment lost 4 bases and the J segment 2 bases; nucleotides outside the gene matches: 14. The CDR3 is made up of 17 amino acids. Germline CDR1 is LNHDA and CDR2 is SQIVND (reference sequence). The CDR3 sequence is CASSTGGWGSFAYEQYF. CDR3 nucleotides: TGTGCCAGTAGTACAGGGGGATGGGGCAGTTTCGCCTACGAGCAGTACTTC. The full variable domain, its missing parts supplied by reference TRBV19 and TRBJ2-7, is DGGITQSPKYLFRKEGQNVTLSCEQNLNHDAMYWYRQDPGQGLRLIYYSQIVNDFQKGDIAEGYSVSREKKESFPLTVTSAQKNPTAFYLCASSTGGWGSFAYEQYFGPGTRLTVT.

The chain links TRBV14 to TRBJ2-1; TRBD1 aligns across 7 bases. CDR1 and CDR2 from the germline V gene are SGHDN and FVKESK. The CDR3 is 15 amino acids. V was pared by 4 bases and J by 3 bases, with 6 bases of the junction left unmatched. The CDR3 bases are TGTGCCAGCAGCCGGCCGGGACAGAGCTACAATGAGCAGTTCTTC. Translating it yields CASSRPGQSYNEQFF.

The chain carries TRBV29-1 and TRBJ1-2, with a possible D match to TRBD1 (5 bases). Germline assignment: CDR1 SQVTM and CDR2 ANQGSEA. The length of the CDR3 is 14 residues. With 6 bases removed from V and 3 bases from J, the gap between germline ends came to 17 bases. The DNA for the CDR3 is TGCAGCGTCTCTGGGGCCCCAGGAGACTATGGCTACACCTTC. It codes for CSVSGAPGDYGYTF. Full variable domain (outside the CDR3, taken from reference TRBV29-1 and TRBJ1-2): SAVISQKPSRDICQRGTSLTIQCQVDSQVTMMFWYRQQPGQSLTLIATANQGSEATYESGFVIDKFPISRPNLTFSTLTVSNMSPEDSSIYLCSVSGAPGDYGYTFGSGTRLTVV.

The chain combines TRBV5-1 with TRBJ1-2; maybe TRBD1 (5 bases). The V gene lost 0 bases and the J gene lost 8 bases, with 17 bases spanning the gap. The CDR3 totals 15 residues. Germline V gene data show CDR1 as SGHRS and CDR2 as YFSETQ. The CDR3 loop reads CASSLASDPGGGYTF. CDR3 nucleotides: TGCGCCAGCAGCTTGGCCTCTGACCCCGGGGGAGGCTACACCTTC. The full variable domain, completed using reference TRBV5-1 and TRBJ1-2, is KAGVTQTPRYLIKTRGQQVTLSCSPISGHRSVSWYQQTPGQGLQFLFEYFSETQRNKGNFPGRFSGRQFSNSRSEMNVSTLELGDSALYLCASSLASDPGGGYTFGSGTRLTVV.

The chain has TRBV19 and TRBJ1-1; D not resolved. Trimming left V 3 bases short and J 7 bases short, with 12 bases between. CDR1 and CDR2 from the germline V gene are LNHDA and SQIVND (reference sequence). CDR3 length: 13 residues. The CDR3, as DNA: TGTGCCAGTAGTATGTGGATCGCGAATGAAGCTTTCTTT. Protein: CASSMWIANEAFF.

The J gene is TRBJ2-3, the V gene TRBV5-4, with 8 bases identical to TRBD1. V shed 4 bases and J 2 bases; nucleotides not matched to a gene: 6. This CDR3 is built from 15 residues. CDR1 is SGHNT and CDR2 is YYREEE in the germline V gene (reference sequence). The CDR3, as DNA: TGTGCCAGCAGCCTGGACAGGGCCACCACAGATACGCAGTATTTT. Its translation: CASSLDRATTDTQYF.

The chain joins TRBV18 to TRBJ2-3; 9 bases map to TRBD1. Trimming removed 3 bases from V and 6 bases from J; junction bases left unmatched: 7. This CDR3 is 15 amino acids long. Germline V gives CDR1 KGHSH, CDR2 LQKENI. The CDR3 region is CASSPTGGARDTQYF. Written as DNA, the CDR3 is TGTGCCAGCTCACCCACAGGGGGCGCAAGGGATACGCAGTATTTT.

CDR3 sequence reads: CATRGLRGETQYF. Written as DNA, the CDR3 is TGTGCCACCAGGGGTTTGCGTGGGGAGACCCAGTACTTC. The chain carries TRBV15 and TRBJ2-5; D gene uncertain. CDR3 length equals 13 residues. Deletions cut 6 bases from V and 5 bases from J, with 13 bases between. Germline CDR1 LNHNV, CDR2 YYDKDF (reference sequence).

This rearrangement joins TRBV6-1 to TRBJ2-3, with D perhaps TRBD1 (5 bases). CDR1 is MNHNS and CDR2 is SASEGT in the germline V gene. CDR3 length equals 15 residues. The V end lost 7 bases, the J end lost 5 bases, and 19 bases lay between the germline ends. CDR3: CASNRAGRIQDTQYF. CDR3 nucleotide sequence: TGTGCCAGCAACCGGGCAGGGCGAATCCAAGATACGCAGTATTTT.